One and the same sample provided the 6 T cell receptor beta chains below, sequenced in a study of blood T cell repertoires in COVID-19. This table comes from immunoSEQ multiplex PCR, and its TCRdb copy is limited to in-frame clones, with some not included. The sample has fewer than 400,000 clones, over 80% seen once. Material for sequencing was PBMCs or T cells enriched from blood (not recorded which). The receptors were gathered from a woman under 30 who had recovered from COVID-19.

This chain connects TRBV6-5 to TRBJ2-3; 9 nucleotides match TRBD1. Germline V lookup: CDR1 MNHEY, CDR2 SVGAGI. This CDR3 is built from 15 residues. V shed 5 bases and J 1 base; nucleotides not matched to a gene: 4. Here the CDR3 DNA reads TGTGCCAGCAGTAGAACAGGGGGCGGCACAGATACGCAGTATTTT. This encodes CASSRTGGGTDTQYF.

The rearrangement joins TRBV7-2 to TRBJ1-2; no firm D call. Looked up from germline, CDR1 is SGHTA and CDR2 is FQGNSA. V lost 2 bases and J lost 8, with 12 bases in between. This CDR3 has 13 residues. The CDR3 sequence: CASSLLGVMGYTF. DNA of the CDR3: TGTGCCAGCAGCTTACTGGGCGTAATGGGCTACACCTTC.

CDR3 DNA: TGTGCCAGCAGTCCTGGGACAGGAAGGAACTATGGCTACACCTTC. This sequence encodes CASSPGTGRNYGYTF. The chain employs TRBV7-9 and TRBJ1-2; 8 nucleotides line up with TRBD1. CDR1 and CDR2 (germline): SEHNR, FQNEAQ (reference sequence). J gave up 2 bases and V 6 bases, and 8 bases lay outside the gene matches. This CDR3 is built from 15 residues.

The rearrangement uses TRBV4-3 and TRBJ2-5; D is perhaps TRBD1 (6 bases). V was clipped by 1 base and J by 5 bases, with 26 bases between them. This CDR3 is built from 19 residues. Germline CDR1 and CDR2: LGHNA and YSLEER. The CDR3 nucleotides read TGCGCCAGCAGCCAAGGGACCGGGACACGGCACCCAGGAGTGGAGACCCAGTACTTC. It yields the protein CASSQGTGTRHPGVETQYF.

The DNA of the CDR3 is TGTGCCAGCAGCCAGGCAGGACAGGGGGTCAATGAGCAGTTCTTC. As protein: CASSQAGQGVNEQFF. The chain carries TRBV7-9 and TRBJ2-1, with 10 bases matching TRBD1. Trimming cost V 5 bases and J 6 bases; bases outside gene matches: 7. Germline V gene lookup returns CDR1 SEHNR and CDR2 FQNEAQ (reference sequence). The length of the CDR3 is 15 residues.

The chain uses TRBV7-3 and TRBJ1-2, with D unresolved. Trimming cost V 3 bases and J 4 bases, with 9 bases left between them. CDR3 length: 13 residues. Looked up from germline, CDR1 is SGHTA and CDR2 is FQGTGA. For the CDR3, the DNA is TGTGCCAGCAGCTTTTCGTCAGGCTATGGCTACACCTTC. Its protein product is CASSFSSGYGYTF. Looking up the rest from reference TRBV7-3 and TRBJ1-2 gives the full variable domain: GAGVSQTPSNKVTEKGKYVELRCDPISGHTALYWYRQSLGQGPEFLIYFQGTGAADDSGLPNDRFFAVRPEGSVSTLKIQRTERGDSAVYLCASSFSSGYGYTFGSGTRLTVV.